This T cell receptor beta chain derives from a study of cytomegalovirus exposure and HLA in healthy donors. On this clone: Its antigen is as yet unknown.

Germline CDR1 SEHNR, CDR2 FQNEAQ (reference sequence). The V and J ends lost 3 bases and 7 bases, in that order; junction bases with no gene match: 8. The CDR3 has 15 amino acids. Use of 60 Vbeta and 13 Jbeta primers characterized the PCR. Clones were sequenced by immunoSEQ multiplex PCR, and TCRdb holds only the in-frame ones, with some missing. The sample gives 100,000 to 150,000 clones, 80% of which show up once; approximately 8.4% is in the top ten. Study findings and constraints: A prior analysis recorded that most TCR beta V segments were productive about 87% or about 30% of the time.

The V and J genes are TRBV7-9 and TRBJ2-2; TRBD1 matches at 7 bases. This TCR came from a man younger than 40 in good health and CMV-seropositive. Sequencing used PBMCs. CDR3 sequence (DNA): TGTGCCAGCAGCTTGCCCTCTAGGGGGCTCGGGGAGCTGTTTTTT. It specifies CASSLPSRGLGELFF.